These 2 T cell receptor beta chains were all obtained from the same sample, sequenced in a study of T-cell reconstitution after alpha-beta-depleted transplantation in children. The library targeted TCRbeta and was prepared with unique molecular identifiers. TCRdb ran MiXCR on the PCR reads and lists one entry per CDR3 protein. This table holds around 250,000 distinct CDR3 sequences, around 7.8% found once. The sequencing used PBMCs, mostly from graft donor cells, collected 180 days after TCRalphabeta/CD19-depleted stem cell transplant. Source of these receptors: a male patient younger than 18 who had a stem cell transplant for acute lymphoblastic leukemia, so the T cells may come from the graft donor.

The table lists this clonotype with many counts. This chain connects TRBV29-1 to TRBJ2-1; no clear D gene. Germline V gives CDR1 SQVTM, CDR2 ANQGSEA. Trimming took off 2 bases at V and 2 bases at J, with 13 bases between the two ends. This CDR3 is 15 amino acids long. CDR3 sequence reads: CSVESQSGTYNEQFF. The CDR3 coding sequence is TGCAGCGTTGAAAGTCAATCGGGCACCTACAATGAGCAGTTCTTC.

This clonotype was counted ten times or more. CDR3 amino acids: CASSLSRGRGAYEQYF. CDR3 nucleotides: TGTGCCAGCAGCTTAAGCAGGGGGCGGGGGGCTTACGAGCAGTACTTC. This rearrangement joins TRBV7-2 to TRBJ2-7; D is possibly TRBD1 or TRBD2 (8 bases each). Trimming took off 2 bases at V and 4 bases at J, with 18 bases between the two ends. This CDR3 is built from 16 residues. Germline V gives CDR1 SGHTA, CDR2 FQGNSA.